The 3 T cell receptor beta chains below all came from one sample that was sequenced in a study of synovial regulatory T cells in juvenile arthritis. Method: immunoSEQ multiplex PCR; TCRdb's copy keeps in-frame clones and lacks some. The sample has about 10,000 clones. The sample consisted of Treg cells from blood. Described subset: remaining (HLA-DR-negative) circulating blood Treg cells. These receptor sequences come from a donor younger than 30 with juvenile idiopathic arthritis.

This chain uses TRBV27 with TRBJ2-1. The CDR3 extends over 13 amino acids. The protein alone is recorded here. Germline-derived CDR1 and CDR2 are MNHEY and SMNVEV (reference sequence). The chain's CDR3 is CASTNFPGHEQFF.

The rearrangement links TRBV7-2 to TRBJ1-2. CDR3 length: 13 amino acids. The entry carries no DNA sequence. The germline CDR1 and CDR2 sequences are SGHTA and FQGNSA. CDR3 protein: CASSFRTNYGYTF.

This chain joins TRBV6-1 and TRBJ1-2. CDR1 is MNHNS, CDR2 SASEGT, per germline. The CDR3 covers 13 residues. DNA was not recorded. The CDR3 reads CASKILGYYGYTF.